The rows below give T cell receptor beta chains drawn from one sample of a study of blood T cell repertoires in COVID-19. Some clones are missing from TCRdb's copy, which holds only in-frame ones; the method was immunoSEQ multiplex PCR. The sample lists more than 45,000 clones, about 88% occurring once. The sequencing sample was made of peripheral blood. All receptors derive from a human donor in a cohort sampled during active COVID-19. Both conserved end residues are part of each CDR3. Clone size is not always given. Where it is, it says once, few, many or a class for expanded clones.

abundance,j_gene,v_gene,CDR3aa
.,TRBJ2-7,TRBV6-5,CASSYSGQGPSYEQYF
.,TRBJ2-5,TRBV6-5,CASKNTQRVAQYF
.,TRBJ2-1,TRBV11-3,CASSSMGPGPHEQFF
.,TRBJ2-4,TRBV27,CASSFKGWEVCVLLKNIQYF
.,TRBJ1-5,TRBV19,CASSVKGQTNQPQHF
.,TRBJ1-4,TRBV19,CASTLTATNEKLFF
.,TRBJ2-1,TRBV4-2,CASSQERSGGARYNEQFF
.,TRBJ1-2,TRBV30,CAPRAYGYTF
.,TRBJ2-3,TRBV7-3,CASSLAGGWADTQYF
.,TRBJ2-2,TRBV11-3,CASSFRTGLAGELFF
.,TRBJ2-3,TRBV7-9,CASSLLAGATDTQYF
.,TRBJ1-1,TRBV7-8,CASSDNRGGTEAFF
.,TRBJ2-1,TRBV11-3,CASSPNGQRGLNEQFF
.,TRBJ2-2,TRBV2,CASRAERGNTGELFF
.,TRBJ2-2,TRBV19,CASSGQTRTGELFF
.,TRBJ1-3,TRBV2,CASSEDRAGNTIYF
.,TRBJ2-5,TRBV19,CASSTPGTVETQYF
few,TRBJ1-5,TRBV19,CASSTGGNQPQHF
.,TRBJ1-1,TRBV6-4,CASRPEDRVGTEAFF